This T cell receptor (beta chain) was sequenced in a study of beta chain features in type 1 diabetes. Notes on the study in general: Researchers report that Type 1 diabetes patients had moderately but significantly shorter TCRB CDR3s across all four CD4+ subsets.

The investigators reverse transcribed all of the isolated RNA, so they sequenced expressed TCRB transcripts. TCRdb keeps only in-frame clones here, not all; method: immunoSEQ multiplex PCR. In the table there are 450,000 to 550,000 clones, around 28% of which are singletons. In the case of this clone: Its specificity is not known.

CDR1 KGHSH and CDR2 LQKENI come from the germline V gene. CDR3 length: 13 amino acids. V lost 4 bases and J lost 12; bases outside the gene matches: 12. Sequencing used naive CD4+ T cells from blood. The clonotype comes from a man aged 18 to 35 in good health. This chain connects TRBV18 to TRBJ2-7; 7 positions match TRBD1. CDR3 protein: CASSQGQLEMRYF. The CDR3, as DNA: TGTGCCAGCTCACAGGGACAGCTGGAGATGCGGTACTTC.